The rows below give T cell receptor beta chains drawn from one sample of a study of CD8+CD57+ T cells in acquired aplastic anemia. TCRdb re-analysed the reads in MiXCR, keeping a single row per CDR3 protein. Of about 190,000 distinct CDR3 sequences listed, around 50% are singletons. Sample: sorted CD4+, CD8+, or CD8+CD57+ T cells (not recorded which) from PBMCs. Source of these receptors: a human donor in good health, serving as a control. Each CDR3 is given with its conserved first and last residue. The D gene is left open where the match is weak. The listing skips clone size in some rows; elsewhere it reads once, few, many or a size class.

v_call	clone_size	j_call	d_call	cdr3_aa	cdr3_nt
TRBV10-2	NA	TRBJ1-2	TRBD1	CASRATGVYGYTF	TGCGCCAGCAGGGCGACAGGGGTCTATGGCTACACCTTC
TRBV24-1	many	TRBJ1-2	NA	CATSGTKNYGYTF	TGTGCCACCAGTGGGACGAAGAACTATGGCTACACCTTC
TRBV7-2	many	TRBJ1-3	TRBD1	CASSPRNTGAGNTIYF	TGTGCCAGCAGCCCAAGGAACACAGGGGCTGGAAACACCATATATTTT
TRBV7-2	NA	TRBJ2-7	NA	CASSLDFGDGSEQYF	TGTGCCAGCAGCTTAGATTTCGGAGACGGGAGCGAGCAGTACTTC
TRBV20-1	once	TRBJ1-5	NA	CSARQLPAQPQHF	TGCAGTGCTAGACAGCTACCTGCCCAGCCCCAGCATTTT
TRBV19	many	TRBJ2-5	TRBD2	CASSIGTSGAQETQYF	TGTGCCAGTAGTATAGGGACTAGCGGGGCACAAGAGACCCAGTACTTC
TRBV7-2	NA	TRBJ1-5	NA	CASSRLEGSGQPQHF	TGTGCCAGCAGCCGCCTGGAGGGGAGCGGTCAGCCCCAGCATTTT
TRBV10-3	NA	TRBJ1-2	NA	CAIRGVGSGPGYTF	TGTGCCATCAGGGGGGTTGGGTCTGGGCCTGGCTACACCTTC
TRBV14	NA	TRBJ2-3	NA	CASSALADTQYF	TGTGCCAGCAGCGCACTTGCAGATACGCAGTATTTT
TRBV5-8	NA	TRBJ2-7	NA	CASGEGGAQGYEQYF	TGTGCCAGCGGCGAGGGCGGGGCGCAAGGGTACGAGCAGTACTTC
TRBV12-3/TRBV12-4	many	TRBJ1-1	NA	CASSFGGRTEAFF	TGTGCCAGCAGTTTTGGGGGGCGGACTGAAGCTTTCTTT
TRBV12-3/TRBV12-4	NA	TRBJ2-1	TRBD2	CASSSLAGYNEQFF	TGTGCCAGCAGTTCCCTAGCGGGGTACAATGAGCAGTTCTTC
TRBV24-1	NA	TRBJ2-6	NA	CATSDSTPISGANVLTF	TGTGCCACCAGTGATTCCACCCCGATCTCTGGGGCCAACGTCCTGACTTTC
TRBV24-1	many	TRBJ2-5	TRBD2	CATSDSGLAGSSRETQYF	TGTGCCACCAGTGATTCTGGACTAGCGGGAAGTTCCAGGGAGACCCAGTACTTC
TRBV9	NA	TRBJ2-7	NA	CASSVGPRGGGYEQYF	TGTGCCAGCAGCGTAGGGCCACGTGGGGGTGGGTACGAGCAGTACTTC
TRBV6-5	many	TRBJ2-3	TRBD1	CASSLGQGADTQYF	TGTGCCAGCAGCCTCGGACAGGGGGCAGATACGCAGTATTTT
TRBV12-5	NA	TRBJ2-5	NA	CASGFPSGTQYF	TGTGCTAGTGGTTTCCCTTCCGGGACCCAGTACTTC
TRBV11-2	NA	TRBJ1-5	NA	CASSFSHNQPQHF	TGTGCCAGCAGCTTCTCTCATAATCAGCCCCAGCATTTT
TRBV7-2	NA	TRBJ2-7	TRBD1	CASSLAGQGASYEQYF	TGTGCCAGCAGCTTAGCTGGACAGGGGGCATCCTACGAGCAGTACTTC
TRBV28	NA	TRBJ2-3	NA	CASSFYPANRASTDTQYF	TGTGCCAGCAGTTTTTATCCCGCCAACAGGGCTAGCACAGATACGCAGTATTTT
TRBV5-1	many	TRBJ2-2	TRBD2	CASSLAGTSGGATGELFF	TGCGCCAGCAGCTTGGCCGGGACTAGCGGGGGGGCCACCGGGGAGCTGTTTTTT
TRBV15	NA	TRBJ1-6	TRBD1	CATSRHTTGINSPLHF	TGTGCCACCAGCAGACATACGACAGGGATCAATTCACCCCTCCACTTT
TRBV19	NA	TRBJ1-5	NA	CASSIQGGQPQHF	TGTGCCAGTAGTATCCAGGGCGGACAGCCCCAGCATTTT
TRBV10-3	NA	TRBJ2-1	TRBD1	CASSYLARDRVSYEQFF	TGTGCCAGCAGTTACTTGGCCAGGGACAGGGTTTCCTATGAGCAGTTCTTC
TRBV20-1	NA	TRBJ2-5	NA	CSARGRMVGGETQYF	TGCAGTGCTAGAGGCCGGATGGTAGGAGGGGAGACCCAGTACTTC
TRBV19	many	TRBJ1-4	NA	CASSWEGPTQNNEKLFF	TGTGCCAGTAGTTGGGAGGGGCCGACTCAAAATAATGAAAAACTGTTTTTT
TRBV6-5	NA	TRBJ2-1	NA	CASGYNEQFF	TGTGCCAGCGGCTACAATGAGCAGTTCTTC
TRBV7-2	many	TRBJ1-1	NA	CASSLRERMNTEAFF	TGTGCCAGCAGCTTACGGGAACGGATGAACACTGAAGCTTTCTTT
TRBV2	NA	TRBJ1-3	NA	CASSEDEGISGNTIYF	TGTGCCAGCAGTGAAGATGAAGGGATCTCTGGAAACACCATATATTTT
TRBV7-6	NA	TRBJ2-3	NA	CASSFAYSDTQYF	TGTGCCAGCAGCTTCGCATACTCAGATACGCAGTATTTT
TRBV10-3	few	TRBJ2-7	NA	CAISESGGYEQYF	TGTGCCATCAGTGAGTCGGGGGGCTACGAGCAGTACTTC
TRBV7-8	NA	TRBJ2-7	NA	CASSTGTTYEQYF	TGTGCCAGCAGCACCGGTACTACCTACGAGCAGTACTTC